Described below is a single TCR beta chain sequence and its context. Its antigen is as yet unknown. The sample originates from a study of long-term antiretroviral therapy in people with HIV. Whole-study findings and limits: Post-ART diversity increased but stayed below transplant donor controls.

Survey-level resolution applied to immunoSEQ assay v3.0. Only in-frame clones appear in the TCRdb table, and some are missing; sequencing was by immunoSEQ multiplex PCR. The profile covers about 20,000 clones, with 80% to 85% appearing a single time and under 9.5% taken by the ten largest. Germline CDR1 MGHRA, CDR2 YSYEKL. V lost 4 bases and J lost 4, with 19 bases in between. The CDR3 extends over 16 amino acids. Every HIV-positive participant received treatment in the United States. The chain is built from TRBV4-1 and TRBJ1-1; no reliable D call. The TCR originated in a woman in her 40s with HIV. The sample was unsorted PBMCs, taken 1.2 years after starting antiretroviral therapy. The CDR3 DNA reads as TGCGCCAGCAGCCTGACCTCTACACCTATTGGCACTGAAGCTTTCTTT. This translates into CASSLTSTPIGTEAFF.